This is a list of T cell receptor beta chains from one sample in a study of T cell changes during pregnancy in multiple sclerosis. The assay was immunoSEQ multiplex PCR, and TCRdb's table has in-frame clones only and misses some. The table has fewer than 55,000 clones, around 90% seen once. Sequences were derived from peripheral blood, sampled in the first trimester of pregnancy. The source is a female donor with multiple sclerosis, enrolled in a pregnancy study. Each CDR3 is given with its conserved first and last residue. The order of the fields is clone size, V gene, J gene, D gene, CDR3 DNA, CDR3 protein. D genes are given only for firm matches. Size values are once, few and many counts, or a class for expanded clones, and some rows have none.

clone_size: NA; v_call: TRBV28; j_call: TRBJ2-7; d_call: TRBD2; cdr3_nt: TGTGCCAGCAGTTTACCGGGGGGGGACCCCTACGAGCAGTACTTC; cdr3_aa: CASSLPGGDPYEQYF
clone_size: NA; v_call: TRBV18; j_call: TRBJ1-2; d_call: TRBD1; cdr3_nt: TGTGCCAGCTCACTGGGACAGGAGTTGACGTATGGCTACACCTTC; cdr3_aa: CASSLGQELTYGYTF
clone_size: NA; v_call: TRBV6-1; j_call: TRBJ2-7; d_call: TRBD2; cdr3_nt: TGTGCCAGCAGTGACCGGACTAGCGGGGCCCCCTACGAGCAGTACTTC; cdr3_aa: CASSDRTSGAPYEQYF
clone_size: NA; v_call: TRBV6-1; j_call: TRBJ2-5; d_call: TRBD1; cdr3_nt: TGTGCCAGCAGTGAAGCGGCAGGGGGCCTCGGGACCCAGTACTTC; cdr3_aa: CASSEAAGGLGTQYF
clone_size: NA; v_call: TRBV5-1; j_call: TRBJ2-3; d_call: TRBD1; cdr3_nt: TGCGCCAGCAGCTCGACAGGGGGCGCAGGGGATACGCAGTATTTT; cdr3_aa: CASSSTGGAGDTQYF
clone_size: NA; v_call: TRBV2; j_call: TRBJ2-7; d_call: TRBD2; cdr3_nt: TGTGCCAGCAGTGGGGGGGGAGGCTACGAGCAGTACTTC; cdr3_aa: CASSGGGGYEQYF
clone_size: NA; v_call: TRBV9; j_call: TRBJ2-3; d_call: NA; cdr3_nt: TGTGCCAGCAGCGGGCCCCAAGGGAGAGATACGCAGTATTTT; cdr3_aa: CASSGPQGRDTQYF
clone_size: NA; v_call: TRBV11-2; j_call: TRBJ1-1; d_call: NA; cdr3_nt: TGTGCCAGCAGCTTAGGAGGGCAAGAAGCTTTCTTT; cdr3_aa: CASSLGGQEAFF
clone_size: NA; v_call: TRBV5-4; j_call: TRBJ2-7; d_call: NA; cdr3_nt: TGTGCCAGCAGCTTCTGGCAGGGTACCTACGAGCAGTACTTC; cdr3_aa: CASSFWQGTYEQYF
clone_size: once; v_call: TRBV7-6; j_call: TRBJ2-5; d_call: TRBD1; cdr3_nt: TGTGCCAGCAGCCCGCCAGGGGGAGCGGAGACCCAGTACTTC; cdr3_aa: CASSPPGGAETQYF
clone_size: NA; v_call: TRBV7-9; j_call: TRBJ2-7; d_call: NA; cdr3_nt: TGTGCCAGCAGCTTATTGGCGGGCCTGTACTTC; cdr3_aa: CASSLLAGLYF
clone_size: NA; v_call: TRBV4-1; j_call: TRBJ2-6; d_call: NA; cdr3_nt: TGCGCCAGCAGCCAACGGTCCGCTGGGGCCAACGTCCTGACTTTC; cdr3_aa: CASSQRSAGANVLTF
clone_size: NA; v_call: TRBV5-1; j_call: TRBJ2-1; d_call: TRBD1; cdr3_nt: TGCGCCAGCAGCTCTTTAGGGACAGGGACCGAGCAGTTCTTC; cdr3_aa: CASSSLGTGTEQFF
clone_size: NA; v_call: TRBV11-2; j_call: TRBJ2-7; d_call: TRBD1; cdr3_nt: TGTGCCAGCAGCCCCTGGACAGGAACCTACGAGCAGTACTTC; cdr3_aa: CASSPWTGTYEQYF
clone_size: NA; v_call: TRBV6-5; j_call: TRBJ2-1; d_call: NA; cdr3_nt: TGTGCCACCTCAAGGGGGAACCGGGGTAGAAATGAGCAGTTCTTC; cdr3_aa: CATSRGNRGRNEQFF
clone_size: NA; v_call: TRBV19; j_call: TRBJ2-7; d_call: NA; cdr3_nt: TGTGCCTCCTCGATGGGTGCGGGAATAAAACGCGAGCAGTACTTC; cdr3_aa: CASSMGAGIKREQYF
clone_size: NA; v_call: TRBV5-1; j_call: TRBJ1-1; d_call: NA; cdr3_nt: TGCGCCAGCAGCTTCTCGGCGGGAATGAACACTGAAGCTTTCTTT; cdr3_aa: CASSFSAGMNTEAFF
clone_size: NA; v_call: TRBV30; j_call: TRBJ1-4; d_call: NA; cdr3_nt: TGTGCCTGGAGTCCACATCAGGGGAGAGCTAATGAAAAACTGTTTTTT; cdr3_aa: CAWSPHQGRANEKLFF
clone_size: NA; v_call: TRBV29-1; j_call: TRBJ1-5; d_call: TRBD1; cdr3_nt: TGCAGCGTTCGGACAGGAAACTATCAGCCCCAGCATTTT; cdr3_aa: CSVRTGNYQPQHF
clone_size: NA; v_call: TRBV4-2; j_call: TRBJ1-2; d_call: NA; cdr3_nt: TGTGCCAGCAGCCATGAGAACTATGGCTACACCTTC; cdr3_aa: CASSHENYGYTF
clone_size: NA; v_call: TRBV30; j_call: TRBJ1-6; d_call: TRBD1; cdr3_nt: TGTGCCTGGAGCGTCCAGGTGACAGGGTTCTCACCCCTCCACTTT; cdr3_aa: CAWSVQVTGFSPLHF
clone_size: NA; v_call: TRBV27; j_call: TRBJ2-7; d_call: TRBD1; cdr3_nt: TGTGCCAGCAGCACCGGGACAGGCGAACACGAGCAGTACTTC; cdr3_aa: CASSTGTGEHEQYF
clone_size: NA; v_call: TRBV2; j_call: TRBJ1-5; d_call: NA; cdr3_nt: TGTGCCAGCCGTGGCAGGGAGGATCAGCCCCAGCATTTT; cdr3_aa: CASRGREDQPQHF
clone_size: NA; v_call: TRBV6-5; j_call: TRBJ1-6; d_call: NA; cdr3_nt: TGTGCCAGCAGCCTACAGGGATTTAATTCACCCCTCCACTTT; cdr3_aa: CASSLQGFNSPLHF
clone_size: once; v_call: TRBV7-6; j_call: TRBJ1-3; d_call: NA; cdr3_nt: TGTGCCAGCAGCTTGGACAGCCACTCTGGAAACACCATATATTTT; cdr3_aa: CASSLDSHSGNTIYF
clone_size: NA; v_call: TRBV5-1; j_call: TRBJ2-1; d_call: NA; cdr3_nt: TGCGCCAGCAGCTTGGAGTATTCGACTACCAATGAGCAGTTCTTC; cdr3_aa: CASSLEYSTTNEQFF
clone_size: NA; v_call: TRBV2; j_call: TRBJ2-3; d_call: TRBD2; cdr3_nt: TGTGCCAGCAGACTAGCGGGGGGTGGGACAGATACGCAGTATTTT; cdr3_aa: CASRLAGGGTDTQYF
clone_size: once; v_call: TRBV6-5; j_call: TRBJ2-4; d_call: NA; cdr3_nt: TGTGCCAGCAGTTACTCGATCCTCGGGGTACGGAACATTCAGTACTTC; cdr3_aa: CASSYSILGVRNIQYF
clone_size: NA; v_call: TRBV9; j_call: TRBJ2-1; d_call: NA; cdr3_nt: TGTGCCAGCAGCCCACTACAGGGACCCTACAATGAGCAGTTCTTC; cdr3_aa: CASSPLQGPYNEQFF
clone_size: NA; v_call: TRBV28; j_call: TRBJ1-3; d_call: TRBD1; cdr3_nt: TGTGCCAGCAGTTCAGCCGGGACAGGGAAGAGAAACACCATATATTTT; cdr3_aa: CASSSAGTGKRNTIYF
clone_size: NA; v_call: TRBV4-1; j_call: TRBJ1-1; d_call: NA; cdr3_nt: TGCGCCAGCAGCCAAGACGCCCCAGGGCAAAACATGAACACTGAAGCTTTCTTT; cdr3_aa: CASSQDAPGQNMNTEAFF
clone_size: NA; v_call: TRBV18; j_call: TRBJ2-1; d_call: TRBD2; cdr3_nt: TGTGCCAGCTCACCCCTAGTTCCTGGACTAGCGGGGGGCCTAGCGTCCTACAATGAGCAGTTCTTC; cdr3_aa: CASSPLVPGLAGGLASYNEQFF
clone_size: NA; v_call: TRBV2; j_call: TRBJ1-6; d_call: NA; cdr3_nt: TGTGCCAGCAGTGCCCAAAGGTCGAGGGATTCACCCCTCCACTTT; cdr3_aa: CASSAQRSRDSPLHF
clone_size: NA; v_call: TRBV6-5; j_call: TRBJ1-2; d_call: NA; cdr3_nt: TGTGCCAGCAGTTACTTGAGCGGGGGGGCTAACTATGGCTACACCTTC; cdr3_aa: CASSYLSGGANYGYTF
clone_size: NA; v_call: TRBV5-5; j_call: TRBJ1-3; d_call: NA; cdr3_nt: TGTGCCAGCAGCGGCAGGACGGCAGACAGGAGCGGCACCATATATTTT; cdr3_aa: CASSGRTADRSGTIYF
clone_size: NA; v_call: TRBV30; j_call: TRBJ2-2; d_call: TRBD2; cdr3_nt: TGTGCCTACGTAGCGGGGGGTACGACCGGGGAGCTGTTTTTT; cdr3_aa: CAYVAGGTTGELFF
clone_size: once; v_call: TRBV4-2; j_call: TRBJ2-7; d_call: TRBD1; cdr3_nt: TGTGCCAGCAGCCAAGCCCTGGGACAGGGGCACTACGAGCAGTACTTC; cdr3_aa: CASSQALGQGHYEQYF
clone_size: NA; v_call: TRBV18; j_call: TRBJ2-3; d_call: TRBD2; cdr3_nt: TGTGCCAGCTCAACAAGCGGGGGGGCCGGCACAGATACGCAGTATTTT; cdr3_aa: CASSTSGGAGTDTQYF
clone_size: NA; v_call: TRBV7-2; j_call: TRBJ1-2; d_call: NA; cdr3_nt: TGTGCCAGCAGCTTGGACAGCCTACCTTATGGCTACACCTTC; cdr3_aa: CASSLDSLPYGYTF
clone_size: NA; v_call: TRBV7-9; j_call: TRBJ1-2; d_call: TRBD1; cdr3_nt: TGTGCCAGCAGCTATCGAGAGTCCCGCTCCAGGGGGCGAAATGGCTACACCTTC; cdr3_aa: CASSYRESRSRGRNGYTF
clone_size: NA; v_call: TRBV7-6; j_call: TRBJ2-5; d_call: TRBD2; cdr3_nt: TGTGCCAGCAGCTTAGGAGCGGTGGGGGGGGAGACCCAGTACTTC; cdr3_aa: CASSLGAVGGETQYF
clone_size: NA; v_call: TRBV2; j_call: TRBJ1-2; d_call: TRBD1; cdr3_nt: TGTGCCAGCAGTGACTACGACAGGGGGCCACGGTATGGCTACACCTTC; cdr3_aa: CASSDYDRGPRYGYTF
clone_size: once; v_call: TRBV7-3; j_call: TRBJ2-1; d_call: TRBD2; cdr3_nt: TGTGCCAGCAGCTTAATGGCGGGGGGGACCTACAATGAGCAGTTCTTC; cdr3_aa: CASSLMAGGTYNEQFF
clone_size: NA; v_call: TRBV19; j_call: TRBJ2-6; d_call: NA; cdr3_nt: TGTGCCAGTAGTAAAGGGCAGGGGTGGGCCAACGTCCTGACTTTC; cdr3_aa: CASSKGQGWANVLTF